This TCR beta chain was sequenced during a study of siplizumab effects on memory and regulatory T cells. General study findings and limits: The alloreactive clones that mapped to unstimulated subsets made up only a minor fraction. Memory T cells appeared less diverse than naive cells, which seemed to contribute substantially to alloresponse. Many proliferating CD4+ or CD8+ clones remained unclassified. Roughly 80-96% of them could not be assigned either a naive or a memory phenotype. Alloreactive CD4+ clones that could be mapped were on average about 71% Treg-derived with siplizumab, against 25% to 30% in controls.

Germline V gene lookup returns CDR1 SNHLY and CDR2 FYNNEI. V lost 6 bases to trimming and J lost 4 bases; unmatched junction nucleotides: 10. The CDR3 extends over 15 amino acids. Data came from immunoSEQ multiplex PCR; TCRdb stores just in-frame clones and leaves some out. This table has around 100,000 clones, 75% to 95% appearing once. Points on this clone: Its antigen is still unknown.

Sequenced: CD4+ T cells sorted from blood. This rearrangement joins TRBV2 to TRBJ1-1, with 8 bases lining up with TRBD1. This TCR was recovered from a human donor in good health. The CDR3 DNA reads TGTGCCAGCAGCGGAGAGACAGGGGCGAGCACTGAAGCTTTCTTT. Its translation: CASSGETGASTEAFF. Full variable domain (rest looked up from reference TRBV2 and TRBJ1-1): EPEVTQTPSHQVTQMGQEVILRCVPISNHLYFYWYRQILGQKVEFLVSFYNNEISEKSEIFDDQFSVERPDGSNFTLKIRSTKLEDSAMYFCASSGETGASTEAFFGQGTRLTVV.